One sample yielded the 9 T cell receptor beta chains listed below, sequenced in a study of T cell changes during pregnancy in multiple sclerosis. Generated by immunoSEQ multiplex PCR, the TCRdb table keeps only in-frame clones and is missing some. The sample includes approximately 28,000 clones, about 91% seen only once; the top ten take approximately 16%. This specimen consisted of CD8+ T cells from peripheral blood mononuclear cells, obtained in the second trimester of pregnancy. Every receptor here comes from a female donor with multiple sclerosis, enrolled in a pregnancy study.

The J gene is TRBJ1-4, the V gene TRBV19; 8 bases line up with TRBD1. The trim removed 6 bases at V and 4 bases at J, leaving 7 bases unmatched. The CDR3 extends over 15 amino acids. Looked up from germline, CDR1 is LNHDA and CDR2 is SQIVND (reference sequence). The CDR3 sequence is CASRTRDRINEKLFF. Here the CDR3 DNA reads TGTGCCAGTAGAACCCGGGACAGGATTAATGAAAAACTGTTTTTT.

The chain combines TRBV10-3 with TRBJ2-7; 7 bases align to TRBD1. The CDR3 is made up of 13 amino acids. The V gene's germline CDR1 is ENHRY and CDR2 SYGVKD. V shed 6 bases and J 0 bases; nucleotides not matched to a gene: 2. In nucleotides, the CDR3 is TGTGCCATCAGCTCAGGGGGCTCCTACGAGCAGTACTTC. This gives the protein CAISSGGSYEQYF.

This sequence joins TRBV9 and TRBJ2-3; no reliable D call. Trimming left V 3 bases short and J 2 bases short, with 4 bases between. The CDR3 is 12 residues long. Germline CDR1 SGDLS, CDR2 YYNGEE. The CDR3 loop reads CASSAFTDTQYF. Written as DNA, the CDR3 is TGTGCCAGCAGCGCCTTCACAGATACGCAGTATTTT.

This chain uses TRBV6-4 with TRBJ2-5, with 10 nucleotides matching TRBD2. The CDR3 length is 17 residues. Germline lookup yields CDR1 MRHNA and CDR2 SNTAGT. V was clipped by 7 bases and J by 0 bases; unmatched bases: 11. CDR3 amino acids: CASTLLAGLTYQETQYF. CDR3 DNA sequence: TGTGCCAGCACCTTACTAGCGGGGCTGACGTACCAAGAGACCCAGTACTTC.

This clone was picked up a small number of times. CDR3 amino acids: CASSIHRNTEAFF. The CDR3 nucleotides read TGTGCCAGTAGTATTCATAGGAACACTGAAGCTTTCTTT. The rearrangement links TRBV19 to TRBJ1-1; D remains ambiguous. The germline gives CDR1 LNHDA, CDR2 SQIVND (reference sequence). V dropped 3 bases and J dropped 1 base, with 6 bases sitting between them. This CDR3 contains 13 residues.

This chain joins TRBV4-1 and TRBJ2-7; D is perhaps TRBD2 (6 bases). The CDR3 totals 15 residues. V lost 1 base and J lost 2, with 12 bases in between. The germline CDR1 and CDR2 sequences are MGHRA and YSYEKL. CDR3 bases: TGCGCCAGCAGCCAAGCGGTTAGCGGAGCCTACGAGCAGTACTTC. This sequence encodes CASSQAVSGAYEQYF.

V and J are TRBV4-2 and TRBJ2-5; 9 bases align to TRBD1. The end of the DNA aligns better with TRBJ2-7, so the J call may be wrong. Germline V CDR1 and CDR2: LGHNA, YNFKEQ. The CDR3 is made up of 14 amino acids. The CDR3 region is CASSLATGGREQYF. The DNA for the CDR3 is TGTGCCAGCAGCCTCGCTACAGGGGGCCGCGAGCAGTACTTC.

The table lists this clone with a few counts. The genes are TRBV6-4 and TRBJ2-1; D is ambiguous. V lost 2 bases, J lost 4 bases, and 6 bases lay in between. Germline V gene sequence: CDR1 MRHNA, CDR2 SNTAGT. The CDR3 runs 13 residues. CDR3 region: CASSDGEYNEQFF. The CDR3, as DNA: TGTGCCAGCAGTGACGGAGAATACAATGAGCAGTTCTTC.

This clone was recorded once. This chain links TRBV6-5 with TRBJ2-2; weak D call: TRBD2 (6 bases). Germline CDR1 is MNHEY and CDR2 is SVGAGI. CDR3 length equals 14 residues. Trimming took off 5 bases at V and 5 bases at J, with 12 bases between the two ends. The CDR3 loop reads CASSQIGGTGELFF. In DNA form, the CDR3 reads TGTGCCAGCAGTCAGATCGGGGGAACCGGGGAGCTGTTTTTT.